These 5 T cell receptor beta chains were all obtained from the same sample, sequenced in a study of blood T cell repertoires in COVID-19. Assay: immunoSEQ multiplex PCR; the TCRdb copy retains only in-frame clones and omits some. The profile shows 35,000 to 45,000 clones, 92% of them singletons. Specimen: peripheral blood. The receptors here all came from a man in his fifties or sixties with active COVID-19.

The V and J genes are TRBV30 and TRBJ1-3; TRBD1 is a possible D gene (6 bases). The CDR3 runs 15 residues. V lost 5 bases and J lost 1, with 15 bases in between. CDR1 and CDR2 (germline): GTSNPN, SVGIG (reference sequence). The DNA of the CDR3 is TGTGCCTGGTCATCAGGGGCCCAGTCTGGAAACACCATATATTTT. This codes for CAWSSGAQSGNTIYF.

The chain couples TRBV5-1 to TRBJ2-7; D may be TRBD1 (6 bases). CDR1 is SGHRS, CDR2 YFSETQ, per germline. V lost 0 bases and J 3 bases, leaving 10 bases between the germline ends. The CDR3 totals 14 residues. CDR3 bases: TGCGCCAGCAGCTTGGAAGGACAGAGCTACGAGCAGTACTTC. This translates into CASSLEGQSYEQYF.

The V gene is TRBV29-1, the J gene TRBJ1-5; weak D call: TRBD1 (5 bases). From germline, CDR1 is SQVTM and CDR2 ANQGSEA. V was shortened by 7 bases and J by 6 bases, with 13 bases between the two germline ends. This CDR3 has 12 amino acids. The CDR3 reads CSALVGGQPQHF. CDR3 DNA sequence: TGCAGCGCCCTCGTGGGGGGTCAGCCCCAGCATTTT.

The chain links TRBV28 to TRBJ1-4; D may be TRBD1 (5 bases). The CDR3 consists of 17 residues. Trimming pared 1 base from V and 5 bases from J, leaving 17 bases between. The germline V gene has CDR1 MDHEN and CDR2 SYDVKM. The CDR3 nucleotides read TGTGCCAGCAGTTTATTAGGCCGGGCAGGGCTGAATGAAAAACTGTTTTTT. This translates into CASSLLGRAGLNEKLFF.

The gene calls are TRBV10-3 and TRBJ2-7, with TRBD2 matching 13 bases. The CDR3 runs 16 residues. The V segment lost 6 bases and the J segment 0 bases; nucleotides outside the gene matches: 5. CDR1 is ENHRY, CDR2 SYGVKD, per germline. The CDR3 DNA reads TGTGCCATCAGGACTAGCGGGGGGTCTAACTCCTACGAGCAGTACTTC. This translates into CAIRTSGGSNSYEQYF.